Following are 27 T cell receptor beta chains from one sample sequenced in a study of cytomegalovirus exposure and HLA in healthy donors. In the PCR, 60 Vbeta and 13 Jbeta primers were used. Produced via immunoSEQ multiplex PCR; TCRdb's table is partial and in-frame only. Of 150,000 to 200,000 clones in the sample, about four fifths were seen once. Specimen: PBMCs. The receptors originated from a woman under 30 in good health and CMV-seronegative.

This chain links TRBV6-1 with TRBJ2-1; 12 positions match TRBD2. This CDR3 has 15 amino acids. The V gene's germline CDR1 is MNHNS and CDR2 SASEGT. Trimming removed 8 bases from V and 7 bases from J; junction bases left unmatched: 9. This CDR3 reads CASWGTSGRKNEQFF. The CDR3 DNA is TGTGCCAGCTGGGGCACTAGCGGGAGGAAGAATGAGCAGTTCTTC.

This clone was counted a single time. This chain connects TRBV28 to TRBJ2-1; TRBD2 matches 10 bases. The CDR3 consists of 15 residues. Germline values: CDR1 MDHEN, CDR2 SYDVKM. V lost 5 bases and J lost 7; bases outside the gene matches: 8. The CDR3 bases are TGTGCCAGCAGTCCTCTAGCGGGAGTGGGGAATGAGCAGTTCTTC. It yields the protein CASSPLAGVGNEQFF.

The gene calls are TRBV30 and TRBJ2-7, with a tentative D call TRBD1 (6 bases). The CDR3 is made up of 11 amino acids. Germline CDR1 is GTSNPN and CDR2 is SVGIG (reference sequence). Trimming removed 7 bases at V and 10 bases at J, with 17 bases between. The CDR3 loop reads CASQQGVEQYV. Here the CDR3 DNA reads TGTGCCTCTCAACAGGGAGTGGAACAGTACGTC.

This clone has more than one count but fewer than ten. This rearrangement joins TRBV20-1 to TRBJ2-1, with D uncertain. Per the germline V gene, CDR1 is DFQATT and CDR2 is SNEGSKA (reference sequence). The germline V and J ends were trimmed by 4 bases and 6 bases, with 7 bases remaining between them. The CDR3 is 11 amino acids. The DNA for the CDR3 is TGCAGTGCTATGTCGAGCAATGAGCAGTTCTTC. Protein: CSAMSSNEQFF.

The genes are TRBV29-1 and TRBJ2-1; D is unclear. With 3 bases removed from V and 6 bases from J, the gap between germline ends came to 9 bases. CDR3 length: 12 residues. CDR1 is SQVTM and CDR2 is ANQGSEA in the germline V gene. The CDR3: CSVDGQVNEQFF. CDR3 sequence (DNA): TGCAGCGTTGATGGCCAGGTCAATGAGCAGTTCTTC.

The chain couples TRBV7-2 to TRBJ2-2; possible D gene TRBD2, 5 bases. CDR3 length: 15 residues. V was trimmed by 6 bases and J by 5 bases, leaving 16 bases between them. The germline CDR1 and CDR2 sequences are SGHTA and FQGNSA. The CDR3 DNA sequence: TGTGCCAGCAGGACGGACGGCCGGGGTACCGGGGAGCTGTTTTTT. Translation: CASRTDGRGTGELFF.

This clone was detected only once. V is TRBV6-1 and J is TRBJ2-2, with 7 nucleotides matching TRBD1. Germline CDR1 MNHNS, CDR2 SASEGT. The junction had 2 bases not matched to a gene; V was cut back by 0 bases and J by 4 bases. CDR3 length: 15 amino acids. The CDR3 region has the DNA TGTGCCAGCAGTGAAGCGGGGGACAGCACCGGGGAGCTGTTTTTT. Translated: CASSEAGDSTGELFF.

V and J are TRBV4-3 and TRBJ1-3; D perhaps matches TRBD1 (5 bases). V lost 6 bases and J lost 0, with 15 bases in between. Germline V gene lookup returns CDR1 LGHNA and CDR2 YSLEER. This CDR3 comprises 16 residues. CDR3 sequence reads: CASSGTGLASGNTIYF. The CDR3 nucleotides are TGCGCCAGCAGTGGAACAGGCCTCGCCTCTGGAAACACCATATATTTT.

The J gene is TRBJ2-1, the V gene TRBV6-5; unclear D gene. This CDR3 spans 15 amino acids. Per the germline V gene, CDR1 is MNHEY and CDR2 is SVGAGI. Deletions cut 0 bases from V and 6 bases from J, with 12 bases between. The CDR3 here is CASSYSNRQANEQFF. The CDR3 region has the DNA TGTGCCAGCAGTTACTCGAACCGTCAGGCCAATGAGCAGTTCTTC.

The chain links TRBV7-2 to TRBJ1-2, with D unresolved. The CDR3 extends over 13 amino acids. Germline V CDR1 and CDR2: SGHTA, FQGNSA. Trimming stripped 3 bases from V and 4 bases from J, with 9 bases between. The CDR3 loop reads CASSFEGAYGYTF. Written as DNA, the CDR3 is TGTGCCAGCAGCTTCGAGGGCGCCTATGGCTACACCTTC.

The chain uses TRBV5-4 and TRBJ1-6; D possibly corresponds to TRBD1 (5 bases). The V end lost 3 bases, the J end lost 12 bases, and 10 bases lay between the germline ends. CDR1 and CDR2 (germline): SGHNT, YYREEE (reference sequence). The CDR3 runs to 12 residues. For the CDR3, the DNA is TGTGCCAGCAGCTCCGGCGACAGACCCCTCCACTTT. Translating gives CASSSGDRPLHF.

V usage is TRBV2 and J usage is TRBJ2-3, with 12 bases matching TRBD2. CDR3 length equals 17 residues. V shed 4 bases and J 2 bases; nucleotides not matched to a gene: 7. The germline V gene has CDR1 SNHLY and CDR2 FYNNEI. DNA of the CDR3: TGTGCCAGCAGTGCGAGACTAGCGGGGGCTTCCACAGATACGCAGTATTTT. Its translation: CASSARLAGASTDTQYF. Based on the CDR3 plus reference TRBV2 and TRBJ2-3, the full variable domain is EPEVTQTPSHQVTQMGQEVILRCVPISNHLYFYWYRQILGQKVEFLVSFYNNEISEKSEIFDDQFSVERPDGSNFTLKIRSTKLEDSAMYFCASSARLAGASTDTQYFGPGTRLTVL.

This sequence joins TRBV4-2 and TRBJ2-3; 8 bases are shared with TRBD1. CDR1 is LGHNA, CDR2 YNFKEQ, per germline. This CDR3 region has 17 residues. After removal of 0 bases from V and 3 bases from J, the junction contained 8 bases not matched to a gene. CDR3 bases: TGTGCCAGCAGCCAAGACCGGACAGGGAAGTTTACAGATACGCAGTATTTT. Translation: CASSQDRTGKFTDTQYF.

This chain uses TRBV4-3 with TRBJ2-1, with TRBD2 matching 10 bases. Losses at the gene ends were 0 bases for V and 8 bases for J; bases not matched to a gene: 7. CDR3 size: 16 residues. Germline assignment: CDR1 LGHNA and CDR2 YSLEER. The CDR3 is CASSQDRTSGSDEQFF. In DNA, the CDR3 is TGCGCCAGCAGCCAAGATAGGACTAGCGGTTCCGATGAGCAGTTCTTC.

V gene TRBV4-3 combines with J gene TRBJ2-7, with TRBD1 as a possible D gene (6 bases). The germline V and J ends were trimmed by 0 bases and 1 base, with 10 bases remaining between them. CDR3 length: 15 amino acids. Germline V gene data show CDR1 as LGHNA and CDR2 as YSLEER. Here the CDR3 reads CASSQDTGQSYEQYF. CDR3 sequence (DNA): TGCGCCAGCAGCCAAGATACAGGACAGTCCTACGAGCAGTACTTC.

This clone appeared a few times. The chain uses TRBV4-3 and TRBJ1-1; D might be TRBD1 (5 bases). The CDR3 extends over 14 amino acids. V gave up 4 bases and J gave up 0 bases, with 9 bases separating them. The germline gives CDR1 LGHNA, CDR2 YSLEER. CDR3 DNA: TGCGCCAGCAGCCCGACAGTGATGAACACTGAAGCTTTCTTT. It is translated as CASSPTVMNTEAFF.

CDR3 loop: CASTRGANRNSPLHF. In DNA form, the CDR3 reads TGTGCCAGCACCCGCGGGGCTAATCGTAATTCACCCCTCCACTTT. This rearrangement joins TRBV5-4 to TRBJ1-6; a possible D gene is TRBD1 (5 bases). This CDR3 has 15 residues. Germline assignment: CDR1 SGHNT and CDR2 YYREEE (reference sequence). V was clipped by 6 bases and J by 6 bases, with 16 bases between them.

V and J are TRBV10-3 and TRBJ2-1, with 9 bases matching TRBD1. V shed 4 bases, J shed 0 bases, and the junction held 16 bases outside the gene matches. The CDR3 extends over 20 amino acids. Germline V lookup: CDR1 ENHRY, CDR2 SYGVKD. The CDR3 DNA sequence: TGTGCCATCAGTGGCCCCCGGGACAGGGCAAGAATAAACTCCTACAATGAGCAGTTCTTC. Protein: CAISGPRDRARINSYNEQFF.

The chain recombines TRBV1 with TRBJ1-3; the table's TRBD1 call for D was not verified on the DNA. TRBV1 is marked as a pseudogene. The CDR3 length is 16 residues. The CDR3 loop is CTSSQWTGKPGNTIYF. The CDR3 coding sequence is TGCACCAGCAGCCAATGGACAGGCAAGCCTGGAAACACCATATATTTT.

The chain joins TRBV7-2 to TRBJ2-2; 11 bases agree with TRBD2. Germline assignment: CDR1 SGHTA and CDR2 FQGNSA. J gave up 4 bases and V 2 bases, and 3 bases lay outside the gene matches. This CDR3 has 16 amino acids. The CDR3 DNA sequence: TGTGCCAGCAGCTTACATAGCGGGAGGGGCACCGGGGAGCTGTTTTTT. Its protein product is CASSLHSGRGTGELFF.

The CDR3 loop is CASSMDRGLSTEAFF. The CDR3 DNA is TGTGCCAGCAGTATGGACAGGGGGCTGAGCACTGAAGCTTTCTTT. This chain links TRBV13 with TRBJ1-1, with TRBD1 identical over 11 bases. The CDR3 covers 15 residues. The junction had 7 bases not matched to a gene; V was cut back by 6 bases and J by 4 bases. Germline V CDR1 and CDR2: PRHDT, FYEKMQ (reference sequence).

This chain connects TRBV7-2 to TRBJ1-2; D is possibly TRBD1 (6 bases). Trimming cost V 4 bases and J 6 bases, with 18 bases left between them. This CDR3 has 15 residues. Germline V CDR1 and CDR2: SGHTA, FQGNSA. CDR3 sequence: CASSSLLRGADGYTF. The DNA of the CDR3 is TGTGCCAGCAGCTCGCTCCTGCGGGGGGCCGATGGCTACACCTTC.

This rearrangement joins TRBV7-2 to TRBJ2-7; TRBD1 matches at 11 bases. The CDR3 is 16 amino acids. CDR1 is SGHTA and CDR2 is FQGNSA in the germline V gene. V was clipped by 6 bases and J by 0 bases; unmatched bases: 7. The CDR3 sequence: CASSRTGGLFSYEQYF. CDR3 coding DNA: TGTGCCAGCAGTCGGACAGGGGGCCTCTTCTCCTACGAGCAGTACTTC. The variable domain in full, with the rest retrieved from reference TRBV7-2 and TRBJ2-7, is GAGVSQSPSNKVTEKGKDVELRCDPISGHTALYWYRQSLGQGLEFLIYFQGNSAPDKSGLPSDRFSAERTGGSVSTLTIQRTQQEDSAVYLCASSRTGGLFSYEQYFGPGTRLTVT.

The chain joins TRBV5-8 to TRBJ2-7; D perhaps matches TRBD1 (6 bases). The germline gives CDR1 SGHTS, CDR2 YDEGEE. Trimming stripped 0 bases from V and 3 bases from J, with 10 bases between. There are 14 residues in the CDR3. The CDR3, as DNA: TGTGCCAGCAGCTTGGCCGAACAGGGCTACGAGCAGTACTTC. Residues: CASSLAEQGYEQYF.

The chain couples TRBV4-1 to TRBJ1-1, with D tentatively TRBD1 (6 bases). CDR1 MGHRA and CDR2 YSYEKL come from the germline V gene. CDR3 length equals 14 residues. With 4 bases removed from V and 1 base from J, the gap between germline ends came to 10 bases. The CDR3 is CASSLQTGNTEAFF. The CDR3 region has the DNA TGCGCCAGCAGCCTACAGACAGGGAACACTGAAGCTTTCTTT.

This sequence joins TRBV6-5 and TRBJ1-2; TRBD1 matches 7 bases. The CDR3 is 11 residues long. V lost 2 bases, J lost 14 bases, and 5 bases stayed unmatched. Germline V CDR1 and CDR2: MNHEY, SVGAGI. The CDR3 DNA sequence: TGTGCCAGCAGTTACAATGAGGGACAGACCTTC. Its translation: CASSYNEGQTF.

The rearrangement joins TRBV7-9 to TRBJ2-4; D is possibly TRBD2 (6 bases). From germline, CDR1 is SEHNR and CDR2 FQNEAQ (reference sequence). The CDR3 extends over 16 amino acids. V shed 4 bases and J shed 6 bases, with 19 bases lying between them. For the CDR3, the DNA is TGTGCCAGCAGCTCGTCTTTGGGAGGCCAGGGAAACATTCAGTACTTC. Protein sequence: CASSSSLGGQGNIQYF. The full variable domain, completed using reference TRBV7-9 and TRBJ2-4, is DTGVSQNPRHKITKRGQNVTFRCDPISEHNRLYWYRQTLGQGPEFLTYFQNEAQLEKSRLLSDRFSAERPKGSFSTLEIQRTEQGDSAMYLCASSSSLGGQGNIQYFGAGTRLSVL.